This is a list of T cell receptor beta chains from one sample in a study of response to subunit inactivated influenza vaccine. Each CDR3 protein is one row after TCRdb ran MiXCR on the RT-PCR reads. Altogether about 520,000 distinct CDR3 sequences are present, roughly 25% being singletons, with the ten largest covering around 2%. The specimen comprised CD4+ T cells sorted from PBMCs, sampled 5 to 6 days after vaccination. The receptors were sampled from a middle-aged man who received an inactivated influenza vaccine. CDR3s include the opening cysteine and the closing phenylalanine or tryptophan. D genes are given only for firm matches. Clone size is stated in some rows and not others, as once, few, many or a class when expanded.

d_call j_call v_call clone_size cdr3_aa cdr3_nt
TRBD2 TRBJ2-1 TRBV11-1 . CASSPRLAGGRTSYNEQFF TGTGCCAGCAGCCCCCGACTAGCGGGAGGGAGAACTTCCTACAATGAGCAGTTCTTC
TRBD1 TRBJ1-2 TRBV25-1 . CASSHPGQYGYTF TGTGCCAGCAGTCACCCGGGACAGTATGGCTACACCTTC
. TRBJ2-5 TRBV5-1 . CASSFHGQIEETQYF TGCGCCAGCAGCTTTCACGGCCAAATAGAAGAGACCCAGTACTTC
TRBD1 TRBJ1-1 TRBV5-5 few CASSVTGTGNTEAFF TGTGCCAGCAGCGTAACCGGGACAGGGAACACTGAAGCTTTCTTT
. TRBJ2-1 TRBV11-2 few CASSNLDRRSPNEQFF TGTGCCAGCAGCAACCTGGACAGAAGGAGCCCGAATGAGCAGTTCTTC
TRBD1 TRBJ1-4 TRBV30 once CAWSAGGATNEKLFF TGTGCCTGGAGCGCAGGGGGGGCAACTAATGAAAAACTGTTTTTT
TRBD1 TRBJ1-3 TRBV12-3/TRBV12-4 few CASRTGWSTGNTIYF TGTGCCAGCAGGACAGGGTGGAGTACTGGAAACACCATATATTTT
TRBD2 TRBJ2-3 TRBV6-5 few CASSYTAGGTDTQYF TGTGCCAGCAGTTACACCGCGGGAGGCACAGATACGCAGTATTTT
TRBD2 TRBJ2-7 TRBV6-5 . CASSSRRGGVEEQYF TGTGCCAGCAGTTCCCGCCGGGGGGGAGTAGAAGAGCAGTACTTC
TRBD2 TRBJ2-5 TRBV12-3/TRBV12-4 . CASSLVSGRTQYF TGTGCCAGCAGTTTGGTGAGCGGGAGGACCCAGTACTTC
. TRBJ2-2 TRBV7-8 . CASSLGVPSNTGELFF TGTGCCAGCAGCTTAGGGGTTCCTTCGAACACCGGGGAGCTGTTTTTT
. TRBJ1-2 TRBV4-3 few CASSQDGRGIYGYTF TGCGCCAGCAGCCAAGATGGGAGGGGAATCTATGGCTACACCTTC
TRBD1 TRBJ2-7 TRBV5-1 once CASRPAYRGNYEQYF TGCGCCAGCAGGCCGGCTTACAGGGGCAACTACGAGCAGTACTTC
. TRBJ2-3 TRBV12-3/TRBV12-4 . CASSLARAGSHTQYF TGTGCCAGCAGTTTAGCGCGGGCGGGGAGTCATACGCAGTATTTT
. TRBJ2-1 TRBV11-2 . CASSLDPQTEQFF TGTGCCAGCAGCTTAGATCCCCAAACAGAGCAGTTCTTC
TRBD2 TRBJ2-1 TRBV9 few CASSDWDYPNNEQFF TGTGCCAGCAGCGATTGGGACTATCCGAACAATGAGCAGTTCTTC
. TRBJ2-2 TRBV6-5 . CASSYLGRFTGELFF TGTGCCAGCAGTTACCTGGGACGGTTCACCGGGGAGCTGTTTTTT
TRBD2 TRBJ2-3 TRBV6-2/TRBV6-3 few CASSYTAQAGGPSDTQYF TGTGCCAGCAGTTACACAGCCCAAGCGGGGGGGCCGTCAGATACGCAGTATTTT
. TRBJ1-6 TRBV7-2 . CASSLERGGSPLHF TGTGCCAGCAGCTTAGAACGTGGTGGTTCACCCCTCCACTTC
. TRBJ1-2 TRBV5-6 few CASSSSGGALYGYTF TGTGCCAGCAGCTCGAGTGGGGGGGCCCTCTATGGCTACACCTTC
. TRBJ2-7 TRBV11-2 . CASREPATYEQYF TGTGCCAGCAGGGAGCCCGCTACCTACGAGCAGTACTTC
TRBD2 TRBJ2-1 TRBV15 few CATSRVGLAGWVEQFF TGTGCCACCAGCAGAGTCGGACTAGCGGGATGGGTTGAGCAGTTCTTC
TRBD2 TRBJ2-1 TRBV20-1 many CSARPRLAGGGDEQFF TGCAGTGCTCGGCCGCGCCTAGCGGGAGGGGGCGATGAGCAGTTCTTC